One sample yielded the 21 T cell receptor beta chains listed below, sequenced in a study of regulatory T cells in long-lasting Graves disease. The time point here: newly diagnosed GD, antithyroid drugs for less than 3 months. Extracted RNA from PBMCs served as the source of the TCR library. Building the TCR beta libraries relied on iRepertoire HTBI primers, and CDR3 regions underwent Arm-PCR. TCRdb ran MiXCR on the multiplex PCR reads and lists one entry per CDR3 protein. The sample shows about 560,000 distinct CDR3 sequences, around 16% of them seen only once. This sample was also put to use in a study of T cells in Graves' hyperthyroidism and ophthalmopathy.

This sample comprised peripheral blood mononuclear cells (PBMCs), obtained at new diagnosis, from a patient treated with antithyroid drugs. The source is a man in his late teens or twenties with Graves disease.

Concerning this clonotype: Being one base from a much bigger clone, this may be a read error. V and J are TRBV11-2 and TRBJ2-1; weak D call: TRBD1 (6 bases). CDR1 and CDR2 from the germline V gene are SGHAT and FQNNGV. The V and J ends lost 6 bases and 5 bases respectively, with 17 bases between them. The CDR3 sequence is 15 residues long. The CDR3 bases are TGTGCCAGCAGTGTCTTCGGACAGACCCACAATGAGCAGTTCTTC. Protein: CASSVFGQTHNEQFF. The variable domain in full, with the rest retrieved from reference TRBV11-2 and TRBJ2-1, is EAGVAQSPRYKIIEKRQSVAFWCNPISGHATLYWYQQILGQGPKLLIQFQNNGVVDDSQLPKDRFSAERLKGVDSTLKIQPAKLEDSAVYLCASSVFGQTHNEQFFGPGTRLTVL.

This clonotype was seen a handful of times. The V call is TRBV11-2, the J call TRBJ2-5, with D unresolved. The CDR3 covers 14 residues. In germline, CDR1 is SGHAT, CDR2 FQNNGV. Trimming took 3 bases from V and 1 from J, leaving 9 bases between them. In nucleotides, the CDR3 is TGTGCCAGCAGCTTCTACAGAGCCCAAGAGACCCAGTACTTC. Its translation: CASSFYRAQETQYF.

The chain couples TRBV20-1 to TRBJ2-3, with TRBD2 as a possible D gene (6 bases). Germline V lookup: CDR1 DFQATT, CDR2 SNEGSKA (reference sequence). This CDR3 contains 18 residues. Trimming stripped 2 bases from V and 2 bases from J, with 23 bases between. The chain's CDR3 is CSARIGPRGGVSTDTQYF. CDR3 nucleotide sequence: TGCAGTGCTAGAATCGGTCCGCGGGGTGGTGTCTCCACAGATACGCAGTATTTT.

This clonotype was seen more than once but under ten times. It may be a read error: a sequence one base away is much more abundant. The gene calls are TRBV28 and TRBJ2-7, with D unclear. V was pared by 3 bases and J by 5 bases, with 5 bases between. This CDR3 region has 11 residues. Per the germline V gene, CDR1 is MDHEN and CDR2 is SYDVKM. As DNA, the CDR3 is TGTGCCAGCAGTTTGATCGACGAGCAGTACTTC. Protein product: CASSLIDEQYF.

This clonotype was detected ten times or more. CDR3 DNA: TGTGCCAGCAGCCGGACACGACACCTCACCGGGGAGCTGTTTTTT. Translation gives CASSRTRHLTGELFF. The J gene is TRBJ2-2, the V gene TRBV12-3 or TRBV12-4, with a weak D call TRBD1 (5 bases). The CDR3 spans 15 residues. Trimming removed 6 bases at V and 4 bases at J, with 15 bases between.

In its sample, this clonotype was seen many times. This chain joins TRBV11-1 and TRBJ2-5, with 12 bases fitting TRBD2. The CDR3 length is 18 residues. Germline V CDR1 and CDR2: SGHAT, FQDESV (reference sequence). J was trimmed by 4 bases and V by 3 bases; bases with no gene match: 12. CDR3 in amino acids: CASSFPSGRGAAAETQYF. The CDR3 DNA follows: TGTGCCAGCAGCTTTCCTAGCGGGAGGGGGGCGGCGGCAGAGACCCAGTACTTC.

CDR3 protein: CSVGTAGTGELFF. The CDR3 nucleotides read TGCAGCGTTGGAACCGCAGGCACCGGGGAGCTGTTTTTT. This chain links TRBV29-1 with TRBJ2-2; unclear D gene. The V end was cut by 4 bases, the J end by 4 bases, with 10 bases between. CDR1 SQVTM and CDR2 ANQGSEA come from the germline V gene. The CDR3 loop spans 13 amino acids.

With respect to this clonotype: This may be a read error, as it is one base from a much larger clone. The CDR3 spells CANSASGVAKNIQYF. The CDR3 DNA follows: TGCGCCAACAGCGCCAGCGGGGTGGCCAAAAACATTCAGTACTTC. The chain is built from TRBV5-1 and TRBJ2-4; 7 positions agree with TRBD2. Germline lookup yields CDR1 SGHRS and CDR2 YFSETQ. This CDR3 has 15 amino acids.

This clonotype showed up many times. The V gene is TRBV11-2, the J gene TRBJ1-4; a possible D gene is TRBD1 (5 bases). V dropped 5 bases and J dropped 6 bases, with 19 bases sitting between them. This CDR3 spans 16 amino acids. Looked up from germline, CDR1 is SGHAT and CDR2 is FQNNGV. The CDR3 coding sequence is TGTGCCAGCAGCCTCCGGGGAGGGGCAAGGGATGAAAAACTGTTTTTT. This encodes CASSLRGGARDEKLFF.

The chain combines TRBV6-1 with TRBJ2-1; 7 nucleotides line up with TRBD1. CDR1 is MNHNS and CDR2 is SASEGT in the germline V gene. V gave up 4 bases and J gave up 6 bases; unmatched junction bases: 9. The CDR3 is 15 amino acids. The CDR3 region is CASSGRDSGRNEQFF. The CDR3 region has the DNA TGTGCCAGCAGTGGCCGGGACAGCGGTCGCAATGAGCAGTTCTTC.

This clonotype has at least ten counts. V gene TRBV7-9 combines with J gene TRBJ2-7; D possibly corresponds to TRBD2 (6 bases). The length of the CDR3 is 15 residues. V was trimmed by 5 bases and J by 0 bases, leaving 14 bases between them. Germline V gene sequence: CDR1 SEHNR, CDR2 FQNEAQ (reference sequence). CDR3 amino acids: CASSPRGGNSYEQYF. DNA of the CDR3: TGTGCCAGCAGCCCGCGGGGTGGTAACTCCTACGAGCAGTACTTC.

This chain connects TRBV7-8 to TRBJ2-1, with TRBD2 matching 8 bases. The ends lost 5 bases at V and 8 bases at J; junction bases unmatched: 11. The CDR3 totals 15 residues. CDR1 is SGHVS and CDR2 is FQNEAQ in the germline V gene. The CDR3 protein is CASSLPGTRFHEQFF. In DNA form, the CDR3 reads TGTGCCAGCAGCCTGCCCGGGACTAGATTCCATGAGCAGTTCTTC.

The CDR3: CATLFKQGRNQPQHF. CDR3 in DNA: TGTGCCACCCTCTTCAAACAGGGTAGGAATCAGCCCCAGCATTTT. The J gene is TRBJ1-5, the V gene TRBV6-2 or TRBV6-3; D perhaps matches TRBD1 (6 bases). The CDR3 has 15 residues. V was trimmed by 10 bases and J by 4 bases, leaving 20 bases between them. Germline CDR1 is MNHEY and CDR2 is SVGEGT.

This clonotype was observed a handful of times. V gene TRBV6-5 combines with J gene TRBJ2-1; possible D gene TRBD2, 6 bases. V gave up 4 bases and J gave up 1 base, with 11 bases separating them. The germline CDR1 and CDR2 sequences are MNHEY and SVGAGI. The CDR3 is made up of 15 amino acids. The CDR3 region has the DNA TGTGCCAGCAGTTTCCGGGACTTATCCTACAATGAGCAGTTCTTC. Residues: CASSFRDLSYNEQFF.

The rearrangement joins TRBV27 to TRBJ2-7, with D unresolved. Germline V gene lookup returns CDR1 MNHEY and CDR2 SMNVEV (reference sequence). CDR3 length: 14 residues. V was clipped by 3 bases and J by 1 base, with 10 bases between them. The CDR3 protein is CASSLMAGSYEQYF. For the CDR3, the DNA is TGTGCCAGCAGTTTGATGGCAGGTTCCTACGAGCAGTACTTC.

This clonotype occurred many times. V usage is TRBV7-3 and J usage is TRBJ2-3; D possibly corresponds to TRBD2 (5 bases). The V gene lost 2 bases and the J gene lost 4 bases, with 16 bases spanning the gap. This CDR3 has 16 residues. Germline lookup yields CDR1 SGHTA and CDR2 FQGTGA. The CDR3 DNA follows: TGTGCCAGCAGCTTAGAGGGCAGATTCTCAGCAGATACGCAGTATTTT. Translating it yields CASSLEGRFSADTQYF.

CDR3 sequence (DNA): TGTGCCAGCAGTTACGATGGGGAGGGAGAAAAACTGTTTTTT. Its protein is CASSYDGEGEKLFF. The V call is TRBV6-2 or TRBV6-3, the J call TRBJ1-4; no clear D. Deletions cut 2 bases from V and 8 bases from J, with 12 bases between. CDR1 is MNHEY and CDR2 is SVGEGT in the germline V gene. This CDR3 region has 14 residues.

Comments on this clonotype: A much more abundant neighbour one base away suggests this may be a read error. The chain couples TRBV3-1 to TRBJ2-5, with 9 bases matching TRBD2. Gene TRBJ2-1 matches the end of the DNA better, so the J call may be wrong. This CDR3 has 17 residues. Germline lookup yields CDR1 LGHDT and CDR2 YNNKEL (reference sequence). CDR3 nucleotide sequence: TGTGCCAGCAGCCTCGTGGCTAGCGGGGCGATGTACAATGAGCAGTTCTTC. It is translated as CASSLVASGAMYNEQFF.

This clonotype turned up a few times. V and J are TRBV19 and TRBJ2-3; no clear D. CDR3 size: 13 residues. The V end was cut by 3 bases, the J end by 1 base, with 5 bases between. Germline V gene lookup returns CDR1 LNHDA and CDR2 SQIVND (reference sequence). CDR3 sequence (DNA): TGTGCCAGTAGTATGTGGGGCACAGATACGCAGTATTTT. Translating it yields CASSMWGTDTQYF.

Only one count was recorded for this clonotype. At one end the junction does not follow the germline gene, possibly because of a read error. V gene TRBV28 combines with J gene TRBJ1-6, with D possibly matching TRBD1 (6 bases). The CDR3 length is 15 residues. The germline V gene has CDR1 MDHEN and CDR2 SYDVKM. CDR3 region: CATNPDSSYNSPLRF. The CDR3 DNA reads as TGTGCCACCAACCCGGACAGCTCCTATAATTCACCCCTCCGCTTT.

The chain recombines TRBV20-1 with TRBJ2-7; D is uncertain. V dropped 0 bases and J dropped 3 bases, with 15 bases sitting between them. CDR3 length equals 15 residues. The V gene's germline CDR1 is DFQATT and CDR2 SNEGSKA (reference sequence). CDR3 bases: TGCAGTGCTAGAGATGGACCTAAGGCCCGCTACGAGCAGTACTTC. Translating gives CSARDGPKARYEQYF.